This is a list of T cell receptor beta chains from one sample in a study of shared clonotypes between healthy human individuals. Clones were read by immunoSEQ multiplex PCR, and TCRdb kept only the in-frame ones, dropping some. This table holds 950,000 to 1,300,000 clones, under 80% found once. The material sequenced was memory CD4+ T cells sorted from blood. Receptors were obtained from a man younger than 35 in good health. Each CDR3 is given with its conserved first and last residue. The order of the fields is clone size, V gene, D gene, J gene, CDR3 length, CDR3 DNA, CDR3 protein. D genes are given only for firm matches. Expanded clones get a size class; other rows say once, few or many, or leave the size out.

>many|TRBV7-2|-|TRBJ2-7|11
TGTGCCAGCAGCTTAGAGGCCGAGCAGTACTTC
CASSLEAEQYF
>-|TRBV6-5|-|TRBJ1-1|12
TGTGCCAGCACAAGGGCCAACACTGAAGCTTTCTTT
CASTRANTEAFF
>-|TRBV30|-|TRBJ2-5|13
TGTGCCTGGAGTGTCGGGGGCTGGGAGACCCAGTACTTC
CAWSVGGWETQYF
>-|TRBV19|-|TRBJ2-5|14
TGTGCCAGTAGTATATTATCCGGGCAAGAGACCCAGTACTTC
CASSILSGQETQYF
>-|TRBV28|TRBD2|TRBJ2-3|13
TGTGCCAGCAGTTTACTAGCGGGGTTTACGCAGTATTTT
CASSLLAGFTQYF
>-|TRBV10-2|-|TRBJ2-2|15
TGCGCCAGCAGTGAAACAAAGGGGGGCACCGGGGAGCTGTTTTTT
CASSETKGGTGELFF
>-|TRBV5-5|-|TRBJ1-5|12
TGTGCCAGCAGTTTAAACGATCAGCCCCAGCATTTT
CASSLNDQPQHF
>-|TRBV13|TRBD2|TRBJ2-1|16
TGTGCCAGCAGCTTCCTAGCGGGAGCCTCCTACAATGAGCAGTTCTTC
CASSFLAGASYNEQFF
>-|TRBV5-1|-|TRBJ1-2|14
TGCGCCAGCAGCCCGGCGGTTGGGGGGCTCGGCTACACCTTC
CASSPAVGGLGYTF
>-|TRBV10-3|-|TRBJ1-5|14
TGTGCCATCAGTCCCGGACAGACTAATCAGCCCCAGCATTTT
CAISPGQTNQPQHF
>once|TRBV7-2|TRBD1|TRBJ2-1|16
TGTGCCAGCACCCTCCGAGGGGGACAGGGAGCTGAGGAGCAGTTCTTC
CASTLRGGQGAEEQFF
>-|TRBV9|-|TRBJ1-3|15
TGTGCCAGCAGCGTTCAGGGCAACTCTGGAAACACCATATATTTT
CASSVQGNSGNTIYF
>few|TRBV5-4|TRBD1|TRBJ2-2|16
TGTGCCAGCAGCTTGGCCAGGGGGTCGGACACCGGGGAGCTGTTTTTT
CASSLARGSDTGELFF
>-|TRBV7-9|TRBD1|TRBJ1-2|15
TGTGCCAGCAGCCCTCGGACAGGGCCAGTTGGTGGCTACACCTTC
CASSPRTGPVGGYTF
>-|TRBV30|-|TRBJ1-2|14
TGTGCCTGGAGTGTCCCCAGGCGGAACTATGGCTACACCTTC
CAWSVPRRNYGYTF
>-|TRBV25-1|-|TRBJ1-4|15
TGTGCCAGCTCCGAGGGGGTTGCAACTAATGAAAAACTGTTTTTT
CASSEGVATNEKLFF
>many|TRBV18|-|TRBJ1-2|12
TGTGCCAGCTCACCACCTTACGGGAGCTACACCTTC
CASSPPYGSYTF